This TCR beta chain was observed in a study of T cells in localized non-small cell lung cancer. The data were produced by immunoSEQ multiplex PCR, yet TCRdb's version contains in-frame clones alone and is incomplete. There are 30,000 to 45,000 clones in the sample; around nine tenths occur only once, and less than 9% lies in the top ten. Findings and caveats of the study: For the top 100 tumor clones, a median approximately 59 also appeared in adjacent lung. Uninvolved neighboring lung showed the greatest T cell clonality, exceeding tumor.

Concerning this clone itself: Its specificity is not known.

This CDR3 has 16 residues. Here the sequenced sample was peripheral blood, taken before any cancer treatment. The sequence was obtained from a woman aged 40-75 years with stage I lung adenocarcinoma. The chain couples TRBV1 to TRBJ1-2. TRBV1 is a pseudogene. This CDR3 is CTSSFLEGGARYGYTF. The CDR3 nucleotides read TGCACCAGCAGCTTCCTCGAAGGGGGGGCCCGCTATGGCTACACCTTC.